This is a list of T cell receptor beta chains from one sample in a study of patients and donors after allogeneic stem cell transplantation. TCRdb redid the calling of the RT-PCR reads with MiXCR, one entry per CDR3 protein. The sample lists fewer than 95,000 distinct CDR3 sequences, 4.5% to 5% occurring once. Sequencing was carried out using blood, either unsorted or a sorted T cell fraction (not recorded which). Receptors were obtained from a human donor who was either an allogeneic HSCT recipient or a stem cell or donor lymphocyte infusion donor (not recorded which). It is not recorded whose cells these are; they may come from a transplant donor. Each CDR3 is given with its conserved first and last residue. Each record gives: J gene, CDR3 length, V gene, CDR3 protein.

TRBJ1-1 | 15 | TRBV27 | CASSLSHMANTEAFF
TRBJ2-1 | 13 | TRBV5-5 | CASSLGQPNEQFF
TRBJ2-5 | 15 | TRBV4-1 | CASSPPGTNKETQYF
TRBJ1-2 | 14 | TRBV4-1 | CASSQVGGSYGYTF
TRBJ2-7 | 18 | TRBV4-1 | CASSQVRLGTPSGDEQYF
TRBJ1-2 | 13 | TRBV5-6 | CASSGRGGDGYTF
TRBJ1-2 | 14 | TRBV19 | CASSRVGRNYGYTF
TRBJ2-7 | 16 | TRBV27 | CASTPSRAASSYEQYF
TRBJ2-1 | 17 | TRBV6-5 | CASSYSPLAGIYNEQFF
TRBJ1-4 | 16 | TRBV5-1 | CASSLGTVGGKEKLFF
TRBJ2-7 | 12 | TRBV29-1 | CSVEAGSYEQYF
TRBJ2-7 | 13 | TRBV20-1 | CSARDLARSEQYF
TRBJ1-4 | 17 | TRBV7-8 | CASSLNARGATNEKLFF
TRBJ2-5 | 14 | TRBV7-9 | CASSSRTGGETQYF
TRBJ2-2 | 14 | TRBV20-1 | CSARDLSGAGELFF
TRBJ2-7 | 15 | TRBV27 | CASSKSTGPSYEQYF
TRBJ2-1 | 17 | TRBV7-2 | CASSLVLGVADGDEQFF
TRBJ2-1 | 13 | TRBV5-6 | CASTIDRGNEQFF
TRBJ2-4 | 13 | TRBV20-1 | CSARVAPRDIQYF
TRBJ1-1 | 14 | TRBV5-1 | CASSFGTPGTEAFF
TRBJ2-1 | 14 | TRBV5-4 | CASQERGGSDEQFF
TRBJ2-5 | 13 | TRBV10-3 | CAISEGRDETQYF
TRBJ2-5 | 15 | TRBV15 | CATSIRRGNGETQYF
TRBJ1-1 | 16 | TRBV14 | CASSQSRGGGVFEAFF
TRBJ1-6 | 15 | TRBV20-1 | CSARYQGAYNSPLHF
TRBJ1-1 | 16 | TRBV5-1 | CASSLDTGSMNTEAFF
TRBJ2-3 | 15 | TRBV5-4 | CASSSRGVGTDTQYF
TRBJ2-5 | 12 | TRBV11-3 | CASSSLSGTQYF
TRBJ1-6 | 14 | TRBV6-5 | CASSSYGGLGSLHF
TRBJ1-2 | 17 | TRBV4-2 | CASSLRDRGNPNYGYTF
TRBJ2-7 | 12 | TRBV12-3/TRBV12-4 | CASSLYIAEQYF
TRBJ1-4 | 17 | TRBV4-2 | CASSQETFQGRGEKLFF
TRBJ1-1 | 13 | TRBV5-4 | CASSPGGETEAFF
TRBJ2-1 | 14 | TRBV15 | CATSRGEGWKEQFF
TRBJ2-3 | 11 | TRBV13 | CASSFGNTQYF
TRBJ2-1 | 15 | TRBV2 | CASIGLGPSYNEQFF
TRBJ1-1 | 14 | TRBV11-3 | CASTGDTRRAEAFF
TRBJ2-7 | 15 | TRBV11-2 | CASRLAGGPEREQYF
TRBJ2-2 | 15 | TRBV5-1 | CASSLRTSGDGELFF
TRBJ1-3 | 14 | TRBV28 | CASSRGLSGNTIYF
TRBJ2-1 | 17 | TRBV11-2 | CASSSVARGGSYNEQFF
TRBJ2-3 | 15 | TRBV7-3 | CASSSSGGGTDTQYF
TRBJ1-2 | 14 | TRBV6-5 | CASSYGAGEKGYTF
TRBJ1-4 | 17 | TRBV5-1 | CASSFATTPYTNEKLFF
TRBJ2-1 | 15 | TRBV12-3/TRBV12-4 | CASRRSGGSYNEQFF
TRBJ2-5 | 14 | TRBV15 | CATSDRGGAETQYF
TRBJ2-1 | 16 | TRBV10-3 | CAIRPSLGTGNNEQFF
TRBJ2-2 | 14 | TRBV24-1 | CATSDFWGTGELFF
TRBJ2-7 | 13 | TRBV7-2 | CASSYQGTYEQYF
TRBJ2-7 | 13 | TRBV18 | CASSPKGQGEEYF
TRBJ2-1 | 14 | TRBV5-4 | CASSLLARNNEQFF
TRBJ1-1 | 14 | TRBV5-1 | CASSRDSSNTEAFF
TRBJ2-3 | 16 | TRBV5-1 | CASSFWPSGSQDTQYF
TRBJ1-1 | 13 | TRBV5-4 | CASSLSRSTEAFF
TRBJ1-5 | 14 | TRBV2 | CASRLEGGFQPQHF
TRBJ1-1 | 15 | TRBV5-1 | CASSLQDRGLTEAFF